The rows below give T cell receptor beta chains drawn from one sample of a study of OX40 agonist ivuxolimab in advanced cancers. Here immunoSEQ multiplex PCR was the method, and the copy in TCRdb shows in-frame clones only, minus some. Here the sample spans over 60,000 clones, more than 80% being singletons. This material consisted of CD4+ or CD8+ T cells sorted from blood, taken in a trial of the OX40 agonist ivuxolimab. The receptors here all came from an adult with an advanced solid tumor such as melanoma, head and neck, liver or kidney cancer. Each CDR3 is given with its conserved first and last residue.

TRBJ2-7 | TRBV11-2 | CASSLVSGSAYEQYF
TRBJ1-2 | TRBV6-4 | CASSEFGYF
TRBJ1-5 | TRBV10-3 | CAISVKSRQPQHF
TRBJ2-5 | TRBV10-2 | CASSELGLAGETQYF
TRBJ2-2 | TRBV15 | CATSRGGSGELFF
TRBJ2-3 | TRBV7-2 | CASSLGRWQYF
TRBJ2-5 | TRBV14 | CASSQLTGKETQYF
TRBJ1-2 | TRBV30 | CAWSDPRAALYGYTF
TRBJ2-7 | TRBV18 | CASSNTDYEQYF
TRBJ1-1 | TRBV18 | CASSLAIWNEGTEAFF
TRBJ2-6 | TRBV29-1 | CSVESGISGANVLTF
TRBJ2-7 | TRBV6-1 | CASKSQGYEQYF
TRBJ1-2 | TRBV10-3 | CAISESREAGYTF
TRBJ1-3 | TRBV18 | CASSPGTGEGNTIYF
TRBJ2-7 | TRBV19 | CASSPWESGIYEQYF
TRBJ1-2 | TRBV29-1 | CSVDGGGYGYTF
TRBJ1-4 | TRBV5-8 | CASSYKTGGNEKLFF
TRBJ2-5 | TRBV28 | CASSTDSQETQYF
TRBJ1-5 | TRBV10-3 | CAISDRINQPQHF
TRBJ1-5 | TRBV7-8 | CASSLTPDRGRFGRGQPQHF
TRBJ2-5 | TRBV13 | CASSPRSEQETQYF
TRBJ2-7 | TRBV9 | CASSGGGTSGYEQYF
TRBJ1-4 | TRBV30 | CAWTKGGPGGKLFF
TRBJ1-3 | TRBV9 | CASADGSGNTIYF
TRBJ1-2 | TRBV5-8 | CASSLRQGGGYTF
TRBJ2-5 | TRBV9 | CASSRGDGTTQYF
TRBJ2-5 | TRBV5-1 | CASLSTGGLQETQYF
TRBJ2-5 | TRBV27 | CASSSFQGLLDGTQYF
TRBJ1-2 | TRBV5-1 | CASSPHDAWSGYTF